This T cell receptor beta chain was identified during a study of identical twins. Whole-study results and caveats: Abundant beta clonotypes from cord blood bore fewer insertions; memory repertoires lacked this pattern. When twins shared out-of-frame alpha sequences, those sequences had excess low generation probability. Models predicted less out-of-frame TCR alpha sharing in monozygotic twins than was found.

MiXCR, run by TCRdb on the 5' RACE reads, gives a single entry per CDR3 protein. The sample shows a few hundred thousand distinct CDR3 sequences, nearly 10% of them seen only once. This clonotype was seen a handful of times. The target antigen is unknown. Germline V CDR1 and CDR2: SGHRS, YFSETQ. Trimming pared 0 bases from V and 8 bases from J, leaving 12 bases between. There are 14 residues in the CDR3. The data also belong to a second study, concerning yellow fever vaccine responses in identical twins.

The clonotype was recovered from a woman under 30 in good health. Specimen: PBMCs. This rearrangement joins TRBV5-1 to TRBJ2-4, with D possibly TRBD1 on 5 matching bases. The CDR3 region has the DNA TGCGCCAGCAGCTTGGGACCCACCAGGGACATTCAGTACTTC. This sequence encodes CASSLGPTRDIQYF.